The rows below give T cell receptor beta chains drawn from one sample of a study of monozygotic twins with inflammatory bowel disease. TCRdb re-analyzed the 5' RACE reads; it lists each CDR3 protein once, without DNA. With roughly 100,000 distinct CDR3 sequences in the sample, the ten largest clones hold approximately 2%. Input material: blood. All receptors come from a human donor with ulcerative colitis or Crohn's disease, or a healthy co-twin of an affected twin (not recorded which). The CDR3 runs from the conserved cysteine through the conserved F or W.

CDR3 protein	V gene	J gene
CASSLGISGNTIYF	TRBV7-2	TRBJ1-3
CASSGTGQGYTGELFF	TRBV9	TRBJ2-2
CASSLPRTSGKKKETQYF	TRBV11-1	TRBJ2-5
CASSLRGSSYNEQFF	TRBV5-1	TRBJ2-1
CASSFIRNTEAFF	TRBV5-6	TRBJ1-1
CASRGGLADSYNEQFF	TRBV6-2/TRBV6-3	TRBJ2-1
CASKALGTSYEQYF	TRBV2	TRBJ2-7
CASGPTALNEQFF	TRBV27	TRBJ2-1
CSARDRWGADTQYF	TRBV20-1	TRBJ2-3
CASSLARTGFNEKLFF	TRBV7-2	TRBJ1-4
CASSLYSSGNTIYF	TRBV27	TRBJ1-3
CSSPRTSGYNEQFF	TRBV20-1	TRBJ2-1
CSVEDFVGVWSTDTQYF	TRBV29-1	TRBJ2-3
CASSQDPKPGIQYF	TRBV4-3	TRBJ2-4
CASSEASGRTDTQYF	TRBV10-2	TRBJ2-3
CASSPQPGVGTEAFF	TRBV2	TRBJ1-1
CASSPGWGNTNSEGSTDTQYF	TRBV5-1	TRBJ2-3
CASSAGGSQNIQYF	TRBV9	TRBJ2-4
CASSHADRGDLETQYF	TRBV4-1	TRBJ2-5
CASQTASGANVLTF	TRBV12-3/TRBV12-4	TRBJ2-6
CASKGGLAKNIQYF	TRBV2	TRBJ2-4
CASSLETGGQPQHF	TRBV6-5	TRBJ1-5
CASSGRGQETQYF	TRBV28	TRBJ2-5
CASSLTIGHESGYTF	TRBV4-3	TRBJ1-2
CASRETGTLYEQYF	TRBV12-3/TRBV12-4	TRBJ2-7
CSARDETGAAQETQYF	TRBV20-1	TRBJ2-5
CSDRQPGQETQYF	TRBV20-1	TRBJ2-5
CASSSNEKLFF	TRBV12-3/TRBV12-4	TRBJ1-4
CSSRPRMSPNTIYF	TRBV20-1	TRBJ1-3
CASSYPTGKNTEAFF	TRBV6-5	TRBJ1-1
CASGYLRRGPYNEQFF	TRBV6-2/TRBV6-3	TRBJ2-1
CASRDNSYEQYF	TRBV10-2	TRBJ2-7
CASSPGSGQETQYF	TRBV7-2	TRBJ2-5
CASSPGLAVDNEQFF	TRBV28	TRBJ2-1
CASSPVGLETQYF	TRBV14	TRBJ2-5
CASSGTGLYNEQFF	TRBV25-1	TRBJ2-1
CATSDPGTGGDGYTF	TRBV24-1	TRBJ1-2